The rows below give T cell receptor beta chains drawn from one sample of a study of regulatory T cells in long-lasting Graves disease. One entry per CDR3 protein, called by TCRdb with MiXCR from the multiplex PCR reads. The sample includes about 660,000 distinct CDR3 sequences, around 30% of them seen just once. The input for sequencing was peripheral blood mononuclear cells (PBMCs), taken when the disease was refractory, from a patient treated with antithyroid drugs. The receptor source for this set is a female donor with Graves disease. Each CDR3 is given with its conserved first and last residue. A D gene is named only where the DNA matches it firmly. The size entry is marked missing in some rows and otherwise reads once, few, many or a size class.

d_gene: NA; v_gene: TRBV5-1; j_gene: TRBJ1-5; abundance: few; CDR3nt: TGCGCCAGCAGCACCTTTCCAGGGACCAATCAGCCCCAGCATTTT; CDR3aa: CASSTFPGTNQPQHF
d_gene: TRBD1; v_gene: TRBV6-2/TRBV6-3; j_gene: TRBJ1-3; abundance: NA; CDR3nt: TGTGCCAGCAGTAGACAGGGGAGAGGGGGAAACACCATATATTTT; CDR3aa: CASSRQGRGGNTIYF
d_gene: NA; v_gene: TRBV6-1; j_gene: TRBJ1-2; abundance: NA; CDR3nt: TGTGCCAGCAGTAGCCCTTGGGGATCTAACTATGGCTACACCTTC; CDR3aa: CASSSPWGSNYGYTF
d_gene: NA; v_gene: TRBV27; j_gene: TRBJ1-4; abundance: NA; CDR3nt: TGTGCCAGCAGTTTAGTGTCCGGGACTAATGAAAAACTGTTTTTT; CDR3aa: CASSLVSGTNEKLFF
d_gene: NA; v_gene: TRBV12-3/TRBV12-4; j_gene: TRBJ1-3; abundance: NA; CDR3nt: TGTGCCAGCAGTTTGCGGCGCCGCCTCTCTGGAAACACCATATATTTT; CDR3aa: CASSLRRRLSGNTIYF
d_gene: NA; v_gene: TRBV28; j_gene: TRBJ1-2; abundance: NA; CDR3nt: TGTGCCAGCAGCCAAGATCATGCAGGCTATAAAGGCTACACCTTC; CDR3aa: CASSQDHAGYKGYTF
d_gene: TRBD1; v_gene: TRBV20-1; j_gene: TRBJ2-2; abundance: NA; CDR3nt: TGCAGTGCTAGTCGTCAGGGGGCGGTCGGGGAGCTGTTTTTT; CDR3aa: CSASRQGAVGELFF
d_gene: TRBD1; v_gene: TRBV2; j_gene: TRBJ2-6; abundance: few; CDR3nt: TGTGCCACCTGGGACAGGCTATCTGGGGCCAACGTCCTGACTTTC; CDR3aa: CATWDRLSGANVLTF
d_gene: NA; v_gene: TRBV12-3/TRBV12-4; j_gene: TRBJ2-5; abundance: NA; CDR3nt: TGTGCCAGCAGCCAAAATATGAGGCCACGCGGCGAGACCCGGTACTTC; CDR3aa: CASSQNMRPRGETRYF
d_gene: NA; v_gene: TRBV7-9; j_gene: TRBJ2-2; abundance: few; CDR3nt: TGTGCCAGCAGCTTATTGGACTCTTGGGCCGGGGAGCTGTTTTTT; CDR3aa: CASSLLDSWAGELFF
d_gene: NA; v_gene: TRBV10-3; j_gene: TRBJ1-1; abundance: NA; CDR3nt: TGTGCCATCAGTGAGTACGGGTCGAACACTGAAGCTTTCTTT; CDR3aa: CAISEYGSNTEAFF
d_gene: NA; v_gene: TRBV20-1; j_gene: TRBJ2-7; abundance: NA; CDR3nt: TGCAGTGCCCCCATAGTAAGCGCGAGCTCCTACGAGCAGTACTTC; CDR3aa: CSAPIVSASSYEQYF
d_gene: TRBD1; v_gene: TRBV7-9; j_gene: TRBJ1-1; abundance: once; CDR3nt: TGTGCCAGCAGTGGTACACAGGGGCCGGGAACTGAAGCTTTCTTT; CDR3aa: CASSGTQGPGTEAFF
d_gene: NA; v_gene: TRBV10-2; j_gene: TRBJ1-1; abundance: NA; CDR3nt: TGCGCCACCACTGGACAGCTAACCAACACTGAAGCTTTCTTT; CDR3aa: CATTGQLTNTEAFF
d_gene: NA; v_gene: TRBV7-9; j_gene: TRBJ1-5; abundance: few; CDR3nt: TGTGCCAGCAGCTTAGGTACAACAGGGCGTCAGCCCCAGCATTTT; CDR3aa: CASSLGTTGRQPQHF
d_gene: NA; v_gene: TRBV4-2; j_gene: TRBJ1-2; abundance: few; CDR3nt: TGTGCCAGCAGCCAAGACGGGGACCCCTTGGATGGCTACACCTTC; CDR3aa: CASSQDGDPLDGYTF
d_gene: NA; v_gene: TRBV25-1; j_gene: TRBJ1-6; abundance: few; CDR3nt: TGTGCCAGCAGCCCCCTTAATTCACCCCTCCACTTT; CDR3aa: CASSPLNSPLHF
d_gene: NA; v_gene: TRBV10-3; j_gene: TRBJ1-6; abundance: NA; CDR3nt: TGTGCCATCAGCCCGGGGGTGGATGCAGCACCCCTCCACTTT; CDR3aa: CAISPGVDAAPLHF
d_gene: TRBD2; v_gene: TRBV5-1; j_gene: TRBJ2-7; abundance: many; CDR3nt: TGTGCCAGCAGTTCACTAGCGGGAAGCTCCTACGAGCAGTACTTC; CDR3aa: CASSSLAGSSYEQYF
d_gene: TRBD2; v_gene: TRBV12-3/TRBV12-4; j_gene: TRBJ2-5; abundance: many; CDR3nt: TGTGCCAGCAGTCTTCTAGCGGGGGTTTGGGAGACCCAGTACTTC; CDR3aa: CASSLLAGVWETQYF
d_gene: NA; v_gene: TRBV28; j_gene: TRBJ1-4; abundance: many; CDR3nt: TGTGCCAGCAGTTTCAACGTCGGGGAAAAACTGTTTTTT; CDR3aa: CASSFNVGEKLFF
d_gene: NA; v_gene: TRBV2; j_gene: TRBJ2-5; abundance: many; CDR3nt: TGTGCCAGCAGTGAGAGAGCGAACCAAGAGACCCAGTACTTC; CDR3aa: CASSERANQETQYF
d_gene: TRBD1; v_gene: TRBV4-2; j_gene: TRBJ2-1; abundance: few; CDR3nt: TGTGCCAGCAGCCAAGTTCCGGGACAGGGGAATGAGCAGTTCTTC; CDR3aa: CASSQVPGQGNEQFF
d_gene: NA; v_gene: TRBV24-1; j_gene: TRBJ1-1; abundance: few; CDR3nt: TGTGCCACCAGTGATTTAGGCGGTGAAGCTTTCTTT; CDR3aa: CATSDLGGEAFF
d_gene: NA; v_gene: TRBV6-1; j_gene: TRBJ1-4; abundance: NA; CDR3nt: TGTGCCAGCAGTGAATCCGGGTGGGGAGAGAGGAATGAAAAACCGTTTTTT; CDR3aa: CASSESGWGERNEKPFF
d_gene: NA; v_gene: TRBV6-2/TRBV6-3; j_gene: TRBJ2-7; abundance: NA; CDR3nt: TGTGCCAGCAACAAGCTGGAGGTTTCCGAGCAGTACTTC; CDR3aa: CASNKLEVSEQYF
d_gene: TRBD1; v_gene: TRBV20-1; j_gene: TRBJ1-5; abundance: many; CDR3nt: TGCAGTGCTAGGTTCAGGACAGGGGGCAATCAGCCCCAGCATTTT; CDR3aa: CSARFRTGGNQPQHF
d_gene: TRBD1; v_gene: TRBV2; j_gene: TRBJ1-2; abundance: many; CDR3nt: TGTGCCAGCAGGTCAGGGGGCAATGATGGCTACACCTTC; CDR3aa: CASRSGGNDGYTF
d_gene: TRBD2; v_gene: TRBV27; j_gene: TRBJ2-7; abundance: NA; CDR3nt: TGTGCCAGCAGTTTTATTAAGCTAGCGGGAGGCTACTCCTACGAGCAGTACTTC; CDR3aa: CASSFIKLAGGYSYEQYF
d_gene: TRBD1; v_gene: TRBV5-1; j_gene: TRBJ1-1; abundance: many; CDR3nt: TGTGCCAGCAGCCTAGGACAGGGCGGGAACACTGAAGCTTTCTTT; CDR3aa: CASSLGQGGNTEAFF
d_gene: NA; v_gene: TRBV3-1; j_gene: TRBJ1-5; abundance: NA; CDR3nt: TGTGCCAGCAGCCACGGAGAACTTGGCGATCAGCCCCAGCATTTT; CDR3aa: CASSHGELGDQPQHF
d_gene: NA; v_gene: TRBV6-5; j_gene: TRBJ1-6; abundance: few; CDR3nt: TGTGCCAGCAGTTTAACATCAGGGGATAATTCACCCCTCCACTTT; CDR3aa: CASSLTSGDNSPLHF
d_gene: NA; v_gene: TRBV29-1; j_gene: TRBJ2-7; abundance: NA; CDR3nt: TGCAGCGTTGTGGTAGCGAGCCACGAGCAGTACTTC; CDR3aa: CSVVVASHEQYF
d_gene: NA; v_gene: TRBV28; j_gene: TRBJ2-7; abundance: many; CDR3nt: TGTGCCAGCAGCTCCCCAGGGATGTCCTACGAGCAGTACTTC; CDR3aa: CASSSPGMSYEQYF
d_gene: NA; v_gene: TRBV7-9; j_gene: TRBJ2-7; abundance: NA; CDR3nt: TGTGCCAGCAGCTTAGGGCCAAGCTCCGAGCAGTACTTC; CDR3aa: CASSLGPSSEQYF
d_gene: NA; v_gene: TRBV11-2; j_gene: TRBJ2-7; abundance: many; CDR3nt: TGTGCCAGCAGCTTAGAAGTTTATATGGCGGAGCAGTACTTC; CDR3aa: CASSLEVYMAEQYF
d_gene: NA; v_gene: TRBV6-5; j_gene: TRBJ1-6; abundance: NA; CDR3nt: TGTGCCAGCAGTTACGGACAGAGGGGTTCACCCCTCCACTTT; CDR3aa: CASSYGQRGSPLHF
d_gene: NA; v_gene: TRBV7-9; j_gene: TRBJ1-2; abundance: few; CDR3nt: TGTGCCAGCAGCCCCCCGGACAGCTATGGCTACACCTTC; CDR3aa: CASSPPDSYGYTF
d_gene: NA; v_gene: TRBV27; j_gene: TRBJ1-6; abundance: NA; CDR3nt: TGTGCCAGCGGAAGGGGGGAAGGGGATTCACCCCTCCACTTT; CDR3aa: CASGRGEGDSPLHF
d_gene: NA; v_gene: TRBV5-1; j_gene: TRBJ1-1; abundance: NA; CDR3nt: TGCGCCAGCAGAAAGGCCACGTCCTATGGGGACACTGAAGCTTTCTTT; CDR3aa: CASRKATSYGDTEAFF
d_gene: TRBD2; v_gene: TRBV6-1; j_gene: TRBJ2-1; abundance: once; CDR3nt: TGTGCCAGCAGTGAAGTAGCGGGCTACAATGAGCAGTTCTTC; CDR3aa: CASSEVAGYNEQFF
d_gene: NA; v_gene: TRBV7-9; j_gene: TRBJ2-3; abundance: NA; CDR3nt: TGTGCCAGCAGCCGAGGAGCAGATACGCAGTATTTT; CDR3aa: CASSRGADTQYF
d_gene: TRBD2; v_gene: TRBV7-9; j_gene: TRBJ2-1; abundance: NA; CDR3nt: TGTGCCAGCAGCTTTCTAGCGGGAGATGGGGGTGAGCAGTTCTTC; CDR3aa: CASSFLAGDGGEQFF
d_gene: NA; v_gene: TRBV6-2/TRBV6-3; j_gene: TRBJ1-2; abundance: few; CDR3nt: TGTGCCAGCAGTGAAGTGGAGCGCTATGGCTACACCTTC; CDR3aa: CASSEVERYGYTF
d_gene: TRBD2; v_gene: TRBV2; j_gene: TRBJ2-5; abundance: many; CDR3nt: TGTGCCAGCATTCGGGGGGGAGAGACCCAGTACTTC; CDR3aa: CASIRGGETQYF
d_gene: NA; v_gene: TRBV3-1; j_gene: TRBJ1-1; abundance: NA; CDR3nt: TGTGCCAGCAGCCAAGATGAGGGCATGAGGACTGAAGCTTTCTTT; CDR3aa: CASSQDEGMRTEAFF
d_gene: NA; v_gene: TRBV6-2/TRBV6-3; j_gene: TRBJ1-2; abundance: NA; CDR3nt: TGTGCCAGCAGTCAAGGGAGCGGGAACCAGGGCTACACCTTC; CDR3aa: CASSQGSGNQGYTF
d_gene: TRBD1; v_gene: TRBV30; j_gene: TRBJ2-7; abundance: few; CDR3nt: TGTGCCTGGACGGACAGGGTCCGGAGCGAGCAGTACTTC; CDR3aa: CAWTDRVRSEQYF
d_gene: NA; v_gene: TRBV11-2; j_gene: TRBJ2-5; abundance: few; CDR3nt: TGTGCCAGCAGCCAAGGTTTTCCAGGATATCAAGAGACCCAGTACTTC; CDR3aa: CASSQGFPGYQETQYF
d_gene: NA; v_gene: TRBV27; j_gene: TRBJ2-5; abundance: few; CDR3nt: TGTGCCAGCGCGACAGGCGCGGGGTACCAAGAGACCCAGTACTTC; CDR3aa: CASATGAGYQETQYF
d_gene: NA; v_gene: TRBV20-1; j_gene: TRBJ1-5; abundance: many; CDR3nt: TGCAGTGCTGCCCGACCGGGGCTTAATCAGCCCCAGCATTTT; CDR3aa: CSAARPGLNQPQHF
d_gene: TRBD1; v_gene: TRBV12-3/TRBV12-4; j_gene: TRBJ2-2; abundance: many; CDR3nt: TGTGCCAGCAGGCGGACAGGGGGGGCCGGGGAGCTGTTTTTT; CDR3aa: CASRRTGGAGELFF
d_gene: TRBD1; v_gene: TRBV15; j_gene: TRBJ2-6; abundance: NA; CDR3nt: TGTGCCACCAGCAGGTTCTCGGGACAGGTCTCTGGGGCCAACGTCCTGACTTTC; CDR3aa: CATSRFSGQVSGANVLTF
d_gene: NA; v_gene: TRBV28; j_gene: TRBJ1-1; abundance: NA; CDR3nt: TGTGCCAGCAGTTTAGACACAATGAACACTGAAGCTTTCTTT; CDR3aa: CASSLDTMNTEAFF
d_gene: NA; v_gene: TRBV28; j_gene: TRBJ1-5; abundance: many; CDR3nt: TGTGCCAGCAGCCCCCCGTCTATCAATCAGCCCCAGCATTTT; CDR3aa: CASSPPSINQPQHF
d_gene: NA; v_gene: TRBV5-5; j_gene: TRBJ1-5; abundance: NA; CDR3nt: TGTGCCAGCAGCTTGTATTCAGGGCAGGGTGCAGGACCCCAGCATTTT; CDR3aa: CASSLYSGQGAGPQHF